The source of this T cell receptor beta chain is a study of molecular identifiers for immune sequencing clone quantification. Listed TCR primers and previously described methods were used for bulk TCR libraries. TCRdb re-derived calls from the PCR reads in MiXCR, one entry per CDR3 protein. The data contain some 94,000 distinct CDR3 sequences, around 27% of them seen just once; the ten biggest clones take up approximately 0.8%. As to this clonotype: Compared with germline, one end of the junction differs, possibly owing to a read error.

Germline CDR1 MNHNY, CDR2 SVGAGI (reference sequence). CDR3 size: 16 residues. This receptor was obtained from a human donor in good health. Some libraries in this study had Jurkat cell RNA spiked in. Sequencing used naive CD8+ T cells from blood, with Jurkat cell RNA spiked in. As to subset: FACS-sorted CD8+CD4-CCR7+CD45RA+ naive T cells. The rearrangement joins TRBV6-6 to TRBJ1-5; D is perhaps TRBD1 (6 bases). CDR3: CTSREDRRYSNQPQHF. DNA of the CDR3: TGTACCAGCAGAGAAGACAGGCGGTATAGCAATCAGCCCCAGCATTTT.